Listed here is a single T cell receptor (beta chain). Documented time point: after dendritic cell vaccination, including at tumor progression/relapse. Dendritic cells derived from monocytes and pulsed with autologous tumor lysate formed the vaccine. None of the glioblastoma patients had an isocitrate dehydrogenase mutation. Per germline, CDR1 SGHTA and CDR2 FQGNSA. The CDR3 has 15 amino acids. V shed 3 bases and J shed 0 bases, with 9 bases lying between them. These data belong to a study of glioma-infiltrating T cells after dendritic cell vaccination. Overall study: Patients had newly diagnosed or recurrent glioblastoma and received dendritic cell vaccines.

Libraries were prepared by immunoSEQ multiplex PCR; TCRdb keeps only in-frame clonotypes and omits some of them. The sample lists about 2,600 clones; 75% to 85% were seen once. V and J are TRBV7-2 and TRBJ1-5; a possible D gene is TRBD1 (5 bases). This receptor was taken from a human donor with glioblastoma. The specimen was tumor tissue, collected after dendritic cell vaccination. The CDR3 spells CASSFQGSSNQPQHF. The CDR3 DNA is TGTGCCAGCAGCTTTCAGGGATCTAGCAATCAGCCCCAGCATTTT.